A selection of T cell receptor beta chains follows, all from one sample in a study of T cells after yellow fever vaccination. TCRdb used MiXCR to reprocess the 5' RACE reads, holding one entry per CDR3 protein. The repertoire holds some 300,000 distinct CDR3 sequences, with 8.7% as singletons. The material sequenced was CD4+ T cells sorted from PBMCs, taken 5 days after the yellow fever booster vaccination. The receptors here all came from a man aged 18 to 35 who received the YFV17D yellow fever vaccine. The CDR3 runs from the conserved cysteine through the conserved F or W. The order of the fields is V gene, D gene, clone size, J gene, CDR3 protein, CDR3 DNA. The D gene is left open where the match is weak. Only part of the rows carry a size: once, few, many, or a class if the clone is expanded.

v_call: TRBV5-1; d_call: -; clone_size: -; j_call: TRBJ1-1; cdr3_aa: CASTLHGRTEAFF; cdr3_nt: TGCGCCAGCACCCTCCACGGGCGAACTGAAGCTTTCTTT
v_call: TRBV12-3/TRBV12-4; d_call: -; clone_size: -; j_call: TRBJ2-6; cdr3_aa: CASSAPPSGANVLTF; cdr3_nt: TGTGCCAGCAGTGCCCCGCCTTCTGGGGCCAACGTCCTGACTTTC
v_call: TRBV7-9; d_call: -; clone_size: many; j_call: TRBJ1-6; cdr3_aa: CASSSQGAQESPLHF; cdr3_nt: TGTGCCAGCAGCTCGCAGGGAGCACAGGAATCACCCCTCCACTTT
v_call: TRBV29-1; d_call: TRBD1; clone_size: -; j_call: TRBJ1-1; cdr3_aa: CSVEGTGSAFF; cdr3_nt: TGCAGCGTTGAAGGGACAGGGTCCGCTTTCTTT
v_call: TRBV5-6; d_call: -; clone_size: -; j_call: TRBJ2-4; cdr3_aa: CASSFSKGNVFGIQYF; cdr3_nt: TGTGCCAGCAGCTTCAGTAAGGGGAACGTCTTTGGTATTCAGTACTTC
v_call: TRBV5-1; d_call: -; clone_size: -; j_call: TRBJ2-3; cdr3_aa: CASSAPGRASTDTQYF; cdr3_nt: TGCGCCAGCAGCGCCCCGGGGCGTGCTAGCACAGATACGCAGTATTTT
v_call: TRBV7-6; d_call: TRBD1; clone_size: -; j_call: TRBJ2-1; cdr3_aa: CASSLVQGANEQFF; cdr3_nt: TGTGCCAGCAGCTTAGTACAGGGGGCTAATGAGCAGTTCTTC
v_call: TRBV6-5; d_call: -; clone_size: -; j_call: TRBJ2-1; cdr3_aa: CASRDQSYNEQFF; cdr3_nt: TGTGCCAGCAGGGATCAGAGCTACAATGAGCAGTTCTTC
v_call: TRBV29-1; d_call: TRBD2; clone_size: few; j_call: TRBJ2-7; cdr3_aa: CSVVVAGVSYEQYF; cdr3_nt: TGCAGCGTGGTGGTAGCGGGGGTCTCCTACGAGCAGTACTTC
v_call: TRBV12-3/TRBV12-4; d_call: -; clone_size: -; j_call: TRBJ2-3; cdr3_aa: CASRPTGSTDTQYF; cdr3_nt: TGTGCCAGCAGACCCACGGGAAGCACAGATACGCAGTATTTT
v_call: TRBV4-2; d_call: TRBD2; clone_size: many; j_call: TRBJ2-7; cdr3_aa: CASSQAGTRSHEQYF; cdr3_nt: TGTGCCAGCAGCCAAGCGGGGACTAGGTCCCACGAGCAGTACTTC
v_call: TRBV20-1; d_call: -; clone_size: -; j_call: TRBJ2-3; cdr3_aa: CSAGGQPGDTQYF; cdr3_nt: TGCAGTGCCGGGGGACAGCCAGGGGATACGCAGTATTTT
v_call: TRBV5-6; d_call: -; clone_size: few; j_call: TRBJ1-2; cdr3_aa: CASSLAPGNNYGYTF; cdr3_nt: TGTGCCAGCAGCTTGGCCCCCGGGAATAACTATGGCTACACCTTC
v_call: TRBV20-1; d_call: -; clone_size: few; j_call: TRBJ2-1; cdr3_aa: CSARDPSSSYNEQFF; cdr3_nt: TGCAGTGCTAGAGATCCCTCGAGCTCCTACAATGAGCAGTTCTTC
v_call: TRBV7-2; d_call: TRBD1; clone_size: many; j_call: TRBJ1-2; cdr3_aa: CASSPEGAYGYTF; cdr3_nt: TGTGCCAGCAGCCCTGAGGGGGCGTATGGCTACACCTTC
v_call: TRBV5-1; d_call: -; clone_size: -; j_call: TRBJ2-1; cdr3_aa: CASSLPTRSNEQFF; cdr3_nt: TGCGCCAGCAGCTTGCCGACTAGATCGAATGAGCAGTTCTTC
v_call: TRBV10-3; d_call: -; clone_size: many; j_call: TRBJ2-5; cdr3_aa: CATGETVQETQYF; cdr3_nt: TGTGCCACCGGGGAGACGGTCCAAGAGACCCAGTACTTC
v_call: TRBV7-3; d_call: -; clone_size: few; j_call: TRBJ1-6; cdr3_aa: CASSLADRDNSPLHF; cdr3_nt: TGTGCCAGCAGTTTGGCGGACAGAGATAATTCACCCCTCCACTTT
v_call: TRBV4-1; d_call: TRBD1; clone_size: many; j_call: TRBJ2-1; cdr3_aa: CASSPFGISGQGHNEQFF; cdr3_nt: TGCGCCAGCAGCCCATTTGGGATTTCGGGACAGGGACACAATGAGCAGTTCTTC
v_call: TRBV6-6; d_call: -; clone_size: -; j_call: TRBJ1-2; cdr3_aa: CASSYSEGNYGYTF; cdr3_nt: TGTGCCAGCAGTTACTCGGAGGGAAACTATGGCTACACCTTC
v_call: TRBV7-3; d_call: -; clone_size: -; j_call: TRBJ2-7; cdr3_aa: CASSFRVSDEQYF; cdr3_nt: TGTGCCAGCAGCTTCAGGGTATCGGACGAGCAGTACTTC
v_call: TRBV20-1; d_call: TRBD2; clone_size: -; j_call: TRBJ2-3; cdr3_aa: CSASEVVAGGRDTQYF; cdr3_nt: TGCAGTGCTAGCGAGGTCGTAGCGGGGGGACGAGATACGCAGTATTTT
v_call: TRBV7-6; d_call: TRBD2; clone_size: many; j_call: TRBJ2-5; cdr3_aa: CASSLGRGGAETQYF; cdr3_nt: TGTGCCAGCAGCTTAGGGCGGGGGGGTGCAGAGACCCAGTACTTC
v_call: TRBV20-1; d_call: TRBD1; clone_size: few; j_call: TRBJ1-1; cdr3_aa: CSARGDSVNTEAFF; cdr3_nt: TGCAGTGCTAGAGGGGACAGTGTGAACACTGAAGCTTTCTTT
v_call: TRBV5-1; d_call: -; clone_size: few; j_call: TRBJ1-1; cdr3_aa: CASSLNTHEAFF; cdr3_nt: TGCGCCAGCAGCTTGAACACCCACGAAGCTTTCTTT
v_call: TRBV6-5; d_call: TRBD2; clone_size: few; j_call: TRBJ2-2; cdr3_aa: CASRKLAGVVTGELFF; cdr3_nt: TGTGCCAGCAGAAAACTAGCGGGGGTGGTCACCGGGGAGCTGTTTTTT
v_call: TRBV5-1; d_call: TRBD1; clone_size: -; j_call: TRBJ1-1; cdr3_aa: CASSFNTGGTEAFF; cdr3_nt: TGCGCCAGCAGCTTCAATACAGGGGGGACTGAAGCTTTCTTT
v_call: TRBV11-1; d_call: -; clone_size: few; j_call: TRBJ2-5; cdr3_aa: CASRGAYQETQYF; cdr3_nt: TGTGCCAGCAGAGGAGCCTATCAAGAGACCCAGTACTTC
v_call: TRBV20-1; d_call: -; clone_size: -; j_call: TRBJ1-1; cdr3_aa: CSARVSRDKTEAFF; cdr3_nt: TGCAGTGCTAGAGTTTCAAGAGATAAGACTGAAGCTTTCTTT
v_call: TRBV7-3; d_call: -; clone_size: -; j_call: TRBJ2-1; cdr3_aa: CASSQVAATDNEQFF; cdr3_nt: TGTGCCAGCAGCCAGGTAGCTGCGACAGACAATGAGCAGTTCTTC
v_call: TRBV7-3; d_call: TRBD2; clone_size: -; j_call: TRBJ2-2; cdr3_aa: CASSLTGTSDTGELFF; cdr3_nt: TGTGCCAGCAGCTTAACCGGGACTAGCGACACCGGGGAGCTGTTTTTT
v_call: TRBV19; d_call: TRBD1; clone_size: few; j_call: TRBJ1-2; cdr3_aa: CASSKLTGVYGYTF; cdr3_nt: TGTGCCAGTAGTAAACTTACAGGGGTCTATGGCTACACCTTC
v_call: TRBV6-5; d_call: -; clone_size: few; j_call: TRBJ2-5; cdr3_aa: CASTSGGETQYF; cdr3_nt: TGTGCCAGCACCTCAGGGGGGGAGACCCAGTACTTC
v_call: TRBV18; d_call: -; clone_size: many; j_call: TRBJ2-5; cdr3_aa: CASSPYSGETQYF; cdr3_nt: TGTGCCAGCTCACCTTACTCGGGAGAGACCCAGTACTTC
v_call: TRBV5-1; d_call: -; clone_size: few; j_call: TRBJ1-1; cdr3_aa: CASSPDGRTGAFF; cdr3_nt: TGCGCCAGCAGCCCGGACGGAAGGACTGGAGCTTTCTTT
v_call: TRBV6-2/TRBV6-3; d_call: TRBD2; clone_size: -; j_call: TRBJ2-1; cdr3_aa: CASSPRAAGGPDEQFF; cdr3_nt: TGTGCCAGCAGTCCGAGAGCAGCGGGGGGGCCTGATGAGCAGTTCTTC
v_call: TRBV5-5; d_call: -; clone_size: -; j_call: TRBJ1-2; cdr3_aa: CASSFGRTQNYGYTF; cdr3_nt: TGTGCCAGCAGCTTCGGCAGGACCCAAAACTATGGCTACACCTTC
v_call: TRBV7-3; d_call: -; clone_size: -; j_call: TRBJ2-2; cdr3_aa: CASSFPDSGVLFF; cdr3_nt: TGTGCCAGCAGCTTTCCGGATTCCGGGGTGCTGTTTTTT